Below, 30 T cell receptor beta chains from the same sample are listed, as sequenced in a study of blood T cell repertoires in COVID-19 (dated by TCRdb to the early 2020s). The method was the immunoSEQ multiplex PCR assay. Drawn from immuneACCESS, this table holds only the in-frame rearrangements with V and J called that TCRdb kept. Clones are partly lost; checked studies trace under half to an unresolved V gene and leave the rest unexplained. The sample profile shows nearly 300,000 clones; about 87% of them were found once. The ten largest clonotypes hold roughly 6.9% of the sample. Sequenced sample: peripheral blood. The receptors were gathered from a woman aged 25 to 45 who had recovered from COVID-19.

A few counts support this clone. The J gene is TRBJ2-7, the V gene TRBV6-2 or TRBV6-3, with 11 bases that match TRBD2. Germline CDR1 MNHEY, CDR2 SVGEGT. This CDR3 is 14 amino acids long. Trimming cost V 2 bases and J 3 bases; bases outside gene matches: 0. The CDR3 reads CASSYGTSGYEQYF. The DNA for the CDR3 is TGTGCCAGCAGTTACGGGACTAGCGGCTACGAGCAGTACTTC.

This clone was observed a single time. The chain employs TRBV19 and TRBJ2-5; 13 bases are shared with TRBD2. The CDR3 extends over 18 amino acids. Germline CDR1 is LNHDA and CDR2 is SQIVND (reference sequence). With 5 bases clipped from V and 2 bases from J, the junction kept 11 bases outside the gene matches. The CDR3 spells CASSLRLAGGPIQETQYF. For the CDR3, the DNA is TGTGCCAGTAGTTTACGACTAGCGGGGGGACCGATTCAAGAGACCCAGTACTTC.

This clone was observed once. The CDR3 sequence: CASSLTPGQGTYEQYF. The CDR3 bases are TGTGCCAGCAGCCTCACGCCGGGACAGGGGACTTACGAGCAGTACTTC. The chain combines TRBV3-1 (or the pseudogene TRBV3-2) with TRBJ2-7, with TRBD1 identical over 10 bases. Germline V gives CDR1 LGHDT, CDR2 YNNKEL (reference sequence). The CDR3 contains 16 residues. J lost 4 bases, V lost 4 bases, and 10 bases had no gene match.

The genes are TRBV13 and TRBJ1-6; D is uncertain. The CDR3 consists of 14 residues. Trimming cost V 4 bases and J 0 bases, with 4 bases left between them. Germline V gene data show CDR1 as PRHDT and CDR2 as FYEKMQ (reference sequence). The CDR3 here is CASSSSSYNSPLHF. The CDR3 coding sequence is TGTGCCAGCAGCTCGAGCTCCTATAATTCACCCCTCCACTTT.

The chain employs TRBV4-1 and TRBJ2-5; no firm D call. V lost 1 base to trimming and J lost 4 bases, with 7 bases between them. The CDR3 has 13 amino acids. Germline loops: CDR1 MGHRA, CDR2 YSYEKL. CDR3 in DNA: TGCGCCAGCAGCCAAGGAGTAGCAGAGACCCAGTACTTC. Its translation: CASSQGVAETQYF.

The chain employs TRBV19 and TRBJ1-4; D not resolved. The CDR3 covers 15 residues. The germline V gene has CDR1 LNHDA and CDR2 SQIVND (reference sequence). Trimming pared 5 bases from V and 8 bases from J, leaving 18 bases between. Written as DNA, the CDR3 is TGTGCCAGTAGTTTTCAGGCTGGTGTGTCAGAAAAACTGTTTTTT. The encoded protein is CASSFQAGVSEKLFF.

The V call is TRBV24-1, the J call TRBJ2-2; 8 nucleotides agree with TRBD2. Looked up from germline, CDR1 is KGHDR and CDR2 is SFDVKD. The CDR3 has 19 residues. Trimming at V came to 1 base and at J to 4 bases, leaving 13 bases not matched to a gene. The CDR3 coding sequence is TGTGCCACCAGTGATTTAGGCGTGGCGGGGGGCCTCAGCACCGGGGAGCTGTTTTTT. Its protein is CATSDLGVAGGLSTGELFF.

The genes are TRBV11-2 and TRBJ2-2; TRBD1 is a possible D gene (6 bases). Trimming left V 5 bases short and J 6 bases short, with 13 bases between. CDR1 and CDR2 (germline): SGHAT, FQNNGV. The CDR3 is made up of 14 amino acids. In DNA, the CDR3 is TGTGCCAGCAGCCTAGGCAGGGGCTCCGGGGAGCTGTTTTTT. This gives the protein CASSLGRGSGELFF.

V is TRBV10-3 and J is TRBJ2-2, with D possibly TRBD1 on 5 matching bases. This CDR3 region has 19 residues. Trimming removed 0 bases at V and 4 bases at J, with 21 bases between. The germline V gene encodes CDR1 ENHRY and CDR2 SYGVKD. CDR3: CAISESTQGIRTLTGELFF. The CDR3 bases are TGTGCCATCAGTGAGTCGACTCAGGGCATCCGGACCCTCACCGGGGAGCTGTTTTTT.

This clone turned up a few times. CDR3 DNA sequence: TGCGCCAGCAGCCCCGCCGGGACAGGGGTATACGAGCAGTACTTC. Its translation is CASSPAGTGVYEQYF. V is TRBV5-1 and J is TRBJ2-7; TRBD1 aligns across 10 bases. This CDR3 spans 15 amino acids. Germline V gives CDR1 SGHRS, CDR2 YFSETQ. With 4 bases clipped from V and 4 bases from J, the junction kept 8 bases outside the gene matches.

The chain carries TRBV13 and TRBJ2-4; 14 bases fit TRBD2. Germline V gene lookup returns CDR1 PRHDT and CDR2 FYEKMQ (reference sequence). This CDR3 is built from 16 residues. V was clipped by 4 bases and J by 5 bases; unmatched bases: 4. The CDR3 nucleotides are TGTGCCAGCAGCTGGGGACTAGCGGGGGCTGAAAACATTCAGTACTTC. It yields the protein CASSWGLAGAENIQYF.

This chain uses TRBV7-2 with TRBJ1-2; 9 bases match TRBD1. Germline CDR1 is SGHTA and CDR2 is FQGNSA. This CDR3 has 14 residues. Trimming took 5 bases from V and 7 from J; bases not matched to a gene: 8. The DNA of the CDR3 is TGTGCCAGCAGCATGGGACAGGGAAGACGTGGCTACACCTTC. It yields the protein CASSMGQGRRGYTF.

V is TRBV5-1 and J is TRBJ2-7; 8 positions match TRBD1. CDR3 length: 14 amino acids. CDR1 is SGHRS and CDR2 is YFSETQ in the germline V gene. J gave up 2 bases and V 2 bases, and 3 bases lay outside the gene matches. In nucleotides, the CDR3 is TGCGCCAGCAGCTTAAGGACAGGGACCTACGAGCAGTACTTC. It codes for CASSLRTGTYEQYF.

CDR3 in DNA: TGTGCCAGCAGCTTATCGGCCGGGGACTCCTACGAGCAGTACTTC. Translated: CASSLSAGDSYEQYF. V and J are TRBV7-9 and TRBJ2-7; TRBD2 might be the D (5 bases). The CDR3 is 15 residues long. V was trimmed by 2 bases and J by 0 bases, leaving 11 bases between them. The germline V gene has CDR1 SEHNR and CDR2 FQNEAQ (reference sequence).

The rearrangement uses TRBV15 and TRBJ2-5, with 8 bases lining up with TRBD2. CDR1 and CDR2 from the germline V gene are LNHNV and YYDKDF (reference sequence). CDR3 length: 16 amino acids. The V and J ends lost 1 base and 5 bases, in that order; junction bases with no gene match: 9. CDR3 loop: CATSRVGAGARETQYF. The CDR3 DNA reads TGTGCCACCAGCAGAGTTGGAGCGGGGGCGCGGGAGACCCAGTACTTC.

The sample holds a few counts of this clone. CDR3 in amino acids: CASIGDRNTGELFF. The CDR3 nucleotides read TGTGCCAGTATTGGGGACAGGAACACCGGGGAGCTGTTTTTT. The V call is TRBV19, the J call TRBJ2-2; 7 nucleotides align to TRBD1. Germline trimming cut 7 bases from V and 1 base from J; bases unmatched to any gene: 3. The CDR3 length is 14 residues. Germline loops: CDR1 LNHDA, CDR2 SQIVND (reference sequence).

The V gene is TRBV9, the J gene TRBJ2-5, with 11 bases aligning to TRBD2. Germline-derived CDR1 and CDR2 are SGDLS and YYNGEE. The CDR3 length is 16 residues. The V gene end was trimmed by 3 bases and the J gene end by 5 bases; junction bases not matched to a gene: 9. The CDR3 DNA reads TGTGCCAGCAGCGCTGGTAGCGGGGGGGCATCGGAGACCCAGTACTTC. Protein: CASSAGSGGASETQYF.

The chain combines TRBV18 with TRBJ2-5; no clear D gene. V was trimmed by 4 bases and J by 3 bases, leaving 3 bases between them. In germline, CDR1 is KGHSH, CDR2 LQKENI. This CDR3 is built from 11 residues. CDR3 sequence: CASSRKETQYF. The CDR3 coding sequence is TGTGCCAGCTCACGTAAAGAGACCCAGTACTTC.

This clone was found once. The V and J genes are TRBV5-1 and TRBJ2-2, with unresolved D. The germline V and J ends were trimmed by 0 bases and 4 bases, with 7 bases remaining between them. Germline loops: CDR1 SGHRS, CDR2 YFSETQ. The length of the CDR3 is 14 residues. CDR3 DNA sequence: TGCGCCAGCAGCTTGGGAGCGTCCACCGGGGAGCTGTTTTTT. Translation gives CASSLGASTGELFF. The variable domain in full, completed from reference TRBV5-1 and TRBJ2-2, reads KAGVTQTPRYLIKTRGQQVTLSCSPISGHRSVSWYQQTPGQGLQFLFEYFSETQRNKGNFPGRFSGRQFSNSRSEMNVSTLELGDSALYLCASSLGASTGELFFGEGSRLTVL.

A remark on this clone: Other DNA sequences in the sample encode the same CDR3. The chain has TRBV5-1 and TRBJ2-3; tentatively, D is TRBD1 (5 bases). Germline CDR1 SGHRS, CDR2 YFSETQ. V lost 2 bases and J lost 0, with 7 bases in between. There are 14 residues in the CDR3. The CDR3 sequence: CASSFQGSTDTQYF. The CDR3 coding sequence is TGCGCCAGCAGCTTTCAGGGTAGCACAGATACGCAGTATTTT.

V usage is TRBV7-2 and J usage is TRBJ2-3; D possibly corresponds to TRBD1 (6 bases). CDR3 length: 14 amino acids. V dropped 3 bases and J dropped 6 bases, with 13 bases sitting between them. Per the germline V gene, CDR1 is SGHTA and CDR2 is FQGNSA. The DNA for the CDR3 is TGTGCCAGCAGCTTCGCAGGGGTCGGTGATACGCAGTATTTT. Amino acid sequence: CASSFAGVGDTQYF.

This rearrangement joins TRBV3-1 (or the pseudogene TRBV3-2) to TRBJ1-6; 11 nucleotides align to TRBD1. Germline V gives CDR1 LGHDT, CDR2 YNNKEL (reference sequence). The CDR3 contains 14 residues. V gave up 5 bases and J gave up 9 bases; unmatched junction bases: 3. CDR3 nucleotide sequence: TGTGCCAGCAGCAGAGGACAGGGGGCTTCACCCCTCCACTTT. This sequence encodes CASSRGQGASPLHF.

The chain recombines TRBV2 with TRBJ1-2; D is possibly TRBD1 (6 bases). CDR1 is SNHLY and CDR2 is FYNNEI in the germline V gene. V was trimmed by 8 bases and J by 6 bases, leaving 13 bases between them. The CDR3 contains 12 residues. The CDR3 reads CASARQEDGYTF. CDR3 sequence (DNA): TGTGCCAGCGCGAGACAGGAAGATGGCTACACCTTC. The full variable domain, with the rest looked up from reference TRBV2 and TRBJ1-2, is EPEVTQTPSHQVTQMGQEVILRCVPISNHLYFYWYRQILGQKVEFLVSFYNNEISEKSEIFDDQFSVERPDGSNFTLKIRSTKLEDSAMYFCASARQEDGYTFGSGTRLTVV.

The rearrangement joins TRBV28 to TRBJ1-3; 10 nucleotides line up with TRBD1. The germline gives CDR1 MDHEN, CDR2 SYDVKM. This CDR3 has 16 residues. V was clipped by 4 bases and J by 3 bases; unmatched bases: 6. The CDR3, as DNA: TGTGCCAGCAGTTCCCCGGGACAGGGGCGTGGAAACACCATATATTTT. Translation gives CASSSPGQGRGNTIYF.

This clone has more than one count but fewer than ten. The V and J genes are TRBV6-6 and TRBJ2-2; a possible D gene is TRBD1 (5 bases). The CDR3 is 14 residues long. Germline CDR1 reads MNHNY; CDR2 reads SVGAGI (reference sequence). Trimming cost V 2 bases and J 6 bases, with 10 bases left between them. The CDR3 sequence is CASSYTDSPGELFF. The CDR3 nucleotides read TGTGCCAGCAGTTACACCGACAGTCCCGGGGAGCTGTTTTTT.

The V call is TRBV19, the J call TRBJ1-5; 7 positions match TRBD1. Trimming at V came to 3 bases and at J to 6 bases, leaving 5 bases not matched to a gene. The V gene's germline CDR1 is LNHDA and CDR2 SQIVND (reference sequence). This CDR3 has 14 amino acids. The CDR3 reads CASSINRGGQPQHF. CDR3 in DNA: TGTGCCAGTAGTATCAACAGGGGAGGTCAGCCCCAGCATTTT.

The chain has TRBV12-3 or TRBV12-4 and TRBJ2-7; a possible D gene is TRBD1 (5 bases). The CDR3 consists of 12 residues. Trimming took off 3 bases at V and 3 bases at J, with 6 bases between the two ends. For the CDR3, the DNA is TGTGCCAGCAGTTTCAGGGTCTACGAGCAGTACTTC. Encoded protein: CASSFRVYEQYF.

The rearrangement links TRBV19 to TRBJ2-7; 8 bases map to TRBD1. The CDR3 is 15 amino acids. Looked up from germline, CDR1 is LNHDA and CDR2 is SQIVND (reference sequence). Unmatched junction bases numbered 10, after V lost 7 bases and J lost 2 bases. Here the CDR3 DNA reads TGTGCCAGTACTCCGACAGGGGCGAACCCCTACGAGCAGTACTTC. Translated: CASTPTGANPYEQYF.

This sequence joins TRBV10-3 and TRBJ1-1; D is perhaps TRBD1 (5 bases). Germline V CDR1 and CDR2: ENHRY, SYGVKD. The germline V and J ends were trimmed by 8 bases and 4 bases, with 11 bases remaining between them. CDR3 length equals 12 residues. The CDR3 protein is CAIGGVSTEAFF. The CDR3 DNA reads TGTGCCATCGGGGGGGTCTCCACTGAAGCTTTCTTT.

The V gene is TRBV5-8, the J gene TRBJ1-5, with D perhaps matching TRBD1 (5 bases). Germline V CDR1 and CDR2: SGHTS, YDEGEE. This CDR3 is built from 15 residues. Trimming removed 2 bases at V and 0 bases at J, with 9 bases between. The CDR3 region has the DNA TGTGCCAGCAGCTTTCAGGGTTTTAGCAATCAGCCCCAGCATTTT. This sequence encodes CASSFQGFSNQPQHF.